A single sample is the source of the 15 T cell receptor beta chains below, sequenced in a study of cytomegalovirus exposure and HLA in healthy donors. The PCR made use of 60 Vbeta and 13 Jbeta primers. Data came from immunoSEQ multiplex PCR; TCRdb stores just in-frame clones and leaves some out. In the table there are 80,000 to 95,000 clones, 75% to 85% of which are singletons. Material: PBMCs. The receptor source for this set is a woman aged 40 to 50 in good health and CMV-seropositive.

The table lists this clone with a count of one. The chain joins TRBV19 to TRBJ1-5; 10 bases map to TRBD1. The trim removed 8 bases at V and 5 bases at J, leaving 3 bases unmatched. This CDR3 is built from 13 residues. Germline CDR1 LNHDA, CDR2 SQIVND (reference sequence). The CDR3 reads CASSDRGDQPQHF. The CDR3 nucleotides are TGTGCCAGTTCGGACAGGGGGGATCAGCCCCAGCATTTT.

In DNA, the CDR3 is TGTGCCAGCACACCGGACACTGAAGCTTTCTTT. Protein sequence: CASTPDTEAFF. The chain joins TRBV28 to TRBJ1-1, with D unclear. Germline CDR1 MDHEN, CDR2 SYDVKM. V was cut by 7 bases and J by 3 bases, with 6 bases left in between. The CDR3 runs to 11 residues.

The rearrangement links TRBV9 to TRBJ2-1; 9 bases are a match to TRBD2. This CDR3 region has 15 residues. Losses at the gene ends were 3 bases for V and 5 bases for J; bases not matched to a gene: 6. The germline CDR1 and CDR2 sequences are SGDLS and YYNGEE. CDR3 DNA sequence: TGTGCCAGCAGCGCCACGACTAGCGGTCACAATGAGCAGTTCTTC. It specifies CASSATTSGHNEQFF.

V usage is TRBV30 and J usage is TRBJ1-5, with D perhaps matching TRBD1 (6 bases). V lost 1 base to trimming and J lost 5 bases, with 15 bases between them. Germline values: CDR1 GTSNPN, CDR2 SVGIG (reference sequence). This CDR3 spans 15 amino acids. Here the CDR3 reads CAWSEGTGTYQPQHF. In nucleotides, the CDR3 is TGTGCCTGGAGTGAGGGAACAGGGACGTATCAGCCCCAGCATTTT.

This rearrangement joins TRBV2 to TRBJ1-5; D is possibly TRBD1 (5 bases). CDR1 SNHLY and CDR2 FYNNEI come from the germline V gene. Trimming removed 6 bases from V and 4 bases from J, with 10 bases in between. The CDR3 has 13 residues. The CDR3 region is CASSLDINQPQHF. The CDR3 region has the DNA TGTGCCAGCAGCCTGGACATAAATCAGCCCCAGCATTTT.

Comment on this clone: Other DNA sequences in this specimen translate into the identical CDR3. The J gene is TRBJ1-1, the V gene TRBV7-2; 7 nucleotides agree with TRBD1. Per the germline V gene, CDR1 is SGHTA and CDR2 is FQGNSA. J lost 0 bases, V lost 5 bases, and 3 bases had no gene match. This CDR3 spans 14 amino acids. The CDR3: CASSLGQLNTEAFF. CDR3 DNA: TGTGCCAGCAGCCTGGGACAGCTGAACACTGAAGCTTTCTTT.

This chain links TRBV6-6 with TRBJ1-1; possibly TRBD1 for D (5 bases). CDR1 and CDR2 from the germline V gene are MNHNY and SVGAGI (reference sequence). V lost 7 bases, J lost 1 base, and 10 bases lay in between. The CDR3 length is 13 residues. In nucleotides, the CDR3 is TGTGCCAGCAAGGGGCCCCAGAACACTGAAGCTTTCTTT. Protein product: CASKGPQNTEAFF.

This clone was seen only once. This chain connects TRBV6-1 to TRBJ1-1; D may be TRBD1 (6 bases). Germline V gene data show CDR1 as MNHNS and CDR2 as SASEGT. The CDR3 is 12 amino acids. V was cut by 2 bases and J by 11 bases, with 12 bases left in between. CDR3 DNA sequence: TGTGCCAGCAGTGAATGGGACAAACTGGCTTTCTTT. Its translation is CASSEWDKLAFF.

The chain uses TRBV28 and TRBJ1-2; no clear D gene. V was trimmed by 7 bases and J by 4 bases, leaving 7 bases between them. The CDR3 has 11 amino acids. CDR1 MDHEN and CDR2 SYDVKM come from the germline V gene. The CDR3 protein is CASKSSYGYTF. CDR3 nucleotide sequence: TGTGCCAGCAAGTCGAGCTATGGCTACACCTTC.

The gene calls are TRBV2 and TRBJ2-1, with 9 positions matching TRBD1. This CDR3 contains 17 residues. The germline V gene encodes CDR1 SNHLY and CDR2 FYNNEI. The trim removed 2 bases at V and 1 base at J, leaving 6 bases unmatched. The CDR3 coding sequence is TGTGCCAGCAGTGAATCCCTAGGGACAGGGTCCTACAATGAGCAGTTCTTC. Translated, it gives CASSESLGTGSYNEQFF.

The chain uses TRBV6-6 and TRBJ2-3, with TRBD1 identical over 8 bases. This CDR3 has 15 residues. Trimming cost V 7 bases and J 2 bases; bases outside gene matches: 8. CDR1 is MNHNY, CDR2 SVGAGI, per germline (reference sequence). In DNA form, the CDR3 reads TGTGCCAGCACCCCCGGGACAGGCCTCACAGATACGCAGTATTTT. This translates into CASTPGTGLTDTQYF.

By sample share, this clone is medium-sized. This chain joins TRBV4-3 and TRBJ1-4; perhaps TRBD1 as D (6 bases). This CDR3 is 15 amino acids long. Trimming cost V 2 bases and J 4 bases, with 11 bases left between them. Germline CDR1 is LGHNA and CDR2 is YSLEER. In nucleotides, the CDR3 is TGCGCCAGCAGCCAATGGGGACAACTTAATGAAAAACTGTTTTTT. It codes for CASSQWGQLNEKLFF.

This clone was seen only once. V gene TRBV7-9 combines with J gene TRBJ1-4; D uncertain. The CDR3 spans 13 residues. Trimming shortened V by 1 base and J by 7 bases, and 7 bases separated the two germline ends. The germline V gene encodes CDR1 SEHNR and CDR2 FQNEAQ (reference sequence). CDR3 sequence reads: CASSLVGGEKLFF. DNA for the CDR3: TGTGCCAGCAGCTTAGTCGGAGGTGAAAAACTGTTTTTT.

This clone was seen a handful of times. The chain uses TRBV2 and TRBJ2-7; no firm D call. The V end was cut by 5 bases, the J end by 2 bases, with 10 bases between. CDR3 length: 13 amino acids. Germline V gene data show CDR1 as SNHLY and CDR2 as FYNNEI. CDR3 in DNA: TGTGCCAGCAGTATAACAGATACCTACGAGCAGTACTTC. This codes for CASSITDTYEQYF.

The chain is built from TRBV7-9 and TRBJ1-2, with TRBD1 matching over 7 bases. This CDR3 spans 14 amino acids. Germline trimming cut 1 base from V and 9 bases from J; bases unmatched to any gene: 8. Germline-derived CDR1 and CDR2 are SEHNR and FQNEAQ (reference sequence). DNA for the CDR3: TGTGCCAGCAGCTTAGGCGGCCCGGGACAGAGCTACACCTTC. Protein sequence: CASSLGGPGQSYTF.